The present TCR beta chain was sequenced within a study of long-term antiretroviral therapy in people with HIV (dated by TCRdb to the early 2020s). Describing the broader study: The earliest samples were collected approximately a decade before the 2015 WHO recommendation for immediate ART, a period when ART was typically delayed until CD4 counts fell. This retrospective serial study examined whether starting ART and sustained HIV suppression were associated with changes in the composition and diversity of the TRB repertoire in peripheral blood. From fewer than 35 adults with confirmed HIV infection, the cohort provided approximately 190 cryopreserved PBMC samples, gathered serially across a mean of roughly 6 years (range 1-12). Of the roughly 30 participants with HIV, 10 to 11 were female. Test extractions of a monoclonal T-cell line alongside about 30 polyclonal samples showed no cross-contamination during QIAcube processing. The paper's findings and limits, for the study overall: Limited PBMC availability meant only the TCR beta chain was sequenced, without alpha chain pairing. Inferences about post-ART repertoire changes were limited because no data were available on ART adherence, viral resistance or therapy changes. Expanded TRB clones identified before ART initiation dominated the repertoire across all time points, though the dominance fluctuated and decreased in many PLHIV after ART. ART initiation was associated with a significant increase in TRB diversity, but diversity stayed significantly below transplant donor controls even after long-term ART. HIV repertoires had narrower CDR3 length ranges than controls, and the network structure suggested an antigen-experienced repertoire that shifted only slightly toward naive after ART. The samples span the years 2004 to 2017, and the ART regimens used at that time may not be as effective as current regimens. Because pre-ART samples had limited cell numbers, profiling was done on unsorted PBMC rather than on sorted CD4+ and CD8+ T cells.

On this clone: Its antigen remains unidentified. The sample holds no much larger clone one base away, and base qualities are not on file.

Sequencing of the TRB variable region was done with the immunoSEQ hsTCRB v3.0 assay at survey level resolution. The target sequencing depth for TRB was about 40,000-55,000 T-cell genomes per sample. Pooled TRB libraries were sequenced on an Illumina MiSeq with a v3 150-cycle kit. The original pipeline was this. Repertoire analysis was run in R within a reproducible Nextflow workflow that covered QC, data transformation and analysis. LymphoSeq2, an R package for AIRR-Seq data exploration, was used to implement custom analyses. A few samples that produced fewer than 5000 total TRB sequences were removed, so 188 HIV repertoires were analyzed. Among the 188 retained HIV repertoires, about 57 were collected before ART initiation and over 120 were collected after ART initiation. Repertoires were downsampled to 5000 TRB nucleotide sequences, with summary statistics averaged over 100 downsampling iterations. TRB sequences were retained for analysis only if CDR3 regions of at least seven amino acids were present. Diversity was measured with a Shannon entropy-derived clonality score and the Gini coefficient. In the repertoire networks, any two of the top 5000 CDR3 amino acid sequences were linked whenever the two sequences differed by an edit distance of one. For TRB CDR3 amino acid sequences, GLIPH2 was used to predict antigen specificity groups and MHC restriction. To flag known CMV, EBV, HIV or tissue antigen associations, CDR3 amino acid sequences were matched against VDJdb and McPAS-TCR. Pre-ART, post-ART and control groups were compared with Wilcoxon signed-rank tests and Holm-Bonferroni correction. Drawn from immuneACCESS, this table holds only the in-frame rearrangements with V and J called that TCRdb kept. Clones are partly lost; checked studies trace under half to an unresolved V gene and leave the rest unexplained. The D gene and trimming were derived from the DNA, and the V and J assignments and clone size from that table. For this sample there are over 20,000 clones; 85% appear just once. The ten biggest clones cover 9% to 15% of the sample.

To be included, a participant needed at least one PBMC sample from before ART initiation plus at least two post-ART samples. Every participant with HIV received treatment in the United States of America. Before DNA extraction, cryopreserved samples containing about 0.9-11 million PBMC were thawed and washed. At the time of the earliest PBMC sample, participants with HIV were aged between roughly 20 and 54 years. PBMC samples were contributed by each participant from 1-4 timepoints before ART initiation and 2-8 timepoints after ART initiation, with a median of 7 samples. For every participant, serial HIV viral load, CD4+ T-cell count, ART history and demographic data were obtained. A Qiagen kit on a QIAcube was used to extract genomic DNA from unsorted PBMC, with samples processed in batches of 12. This receptor was obtained from a man in his forties with HIV. This sample comprised unsorted PBMCs, obtained 1.6 years after starting antiretroviral therapy.

For the CDR3, the sequence is CASSLETGPEQYF. The nucleotide sequence reads TGCGCCAGCAGCTTGGAGACAGGACCCGAGCAGTACTTC. The chain was built from TRBV5-1 and TRBJ2-7; matching of 6 bases hints at TRBD1 as the D gene. The CDR3 starts with the cysteine, ends with the phenylalanine, and has 13 residues. Of all the DNA, just the CDR3 is kept, 39 bases in frame from base 1. V and J lose 0 bases and 6 bases, and a span of 10 bases separates them. The germline V gene gives CDR1 as SGHRS and CDR2 as YFSETQ.